This is a list of T cell receptor beta chains from one sample in a study of OX40 agonist ivuxolimab in advanced cancers. Sequencing used immunoSEQ multiplex PCR; TCRdb keeps in-frame clones, though not all of them. The sample holds 98,000 or so clones; about 85% are singletons and the top ten take 0.82%. The specimen comprised CD4+ or CD8+ T cells sorted from blood, sampled in a trial of the OX40 agonist ivuxolimab. The receptor set was obtained from an adult with an advanced solid tumor such as melanoma, head and neck, liver or kidney cancer. Both conserved end residues are part of each CDR3. A D gene is named only where the DNA matches it firmly. The size field is filled for only some rows; it gives once, few, many or a size class.

d_gene: .; v_gene: TRBV29-1; abundance: .; j_gene: TRBJ1-2; CDR3nt: TGCAGCGTTGGCTCCTCCGGGAGCTACACCTTC; CDR3aa: CSVGSSGSYTF
d_gene: .; v_gene: TRBV7-9; abundance: .; j_gene: TRBJ2-1; CDR3nt: TGTGCCAGCAGCTTGACCCACAATGAGCAGTTCTTC; CDR3aa: CASSLTHNEQFF
d_gene: .; v_gene: TRBV30; abundance: few; j_gene: TRBJ1-1; CDR3nt: TGTGCCTGGAGTCCGGGACACGTGAACACTGAAGCTTTCTTT; CDR3aa: CAWSPGHVNTEAFF
d_gene: .; v_gene: TRBV29-1; abundance: .; j_gene: TRBJ2-6; CDR3nt: TGCAGCGTTAGCCAGAGCTCTGGGGCCAACGTCCTGACTTTC; CDR3aa: CSVSQSSGANVLTF
d_gene: .; v_gene: TRBV29-1; abundance: once; j_gene: TRBJ2-3; CDR3nt: TGCAGCGCCAAGGGATCATTCACAGATACGCAGTATTTT; CDR3aa: CSAKGSFTDTQYF
d_gene: TRBD1; v_gene: TRBV11-2; abundance: .; j_gene: TRBJ1-2; CDR3nt: TGTGCCAGCAGCTTAGATGGGGGACAGGGGACTGGCTACACCTTC; CDR3aa: CASSLDGGQGTGYTF
d_gene: .; v_gene: TRBV5-1; abundance: .; j_gene: TRBJ2-1; CDR3nt: TGCGCCAGCCGGCAAATACCCGGGACCCTAAACAATGAGCAGTTCTTC; CDR3aa: CASRQIPGTLNNEQFF
d_gene: .; v_gene: TRBV27; abundance: .; j_gene: TRBJ2-2; CDR3nt: TGTGCCAGCCGACCCCGACAGACAACCGGGGAGCTGTTTTTT; CDR3aa: CASRPRQTTGELFF
d_gene: .; v_gene: TRBV9; abundance: .; j_gene: TRBJ1-3; CDR3nt: TGTGCCAGCAGCTTCTTGCCGGACTCTGGAAACACCATATATTTT; CDR3aa: CASSFLPDSGNTIYF
d_gene: .; v_gene: TRBV28; abundance: few; j_gene: TRBJ2-3; CDR3nt: TGTGCCAGCGGGAGAAAGAGCGCAGATACGCAGTATTTT; CDR3aa: CASGRKSADTQYF
d_gene: .; v_gene: TRBV29-1; abundance: .; j_gene: TRBJ2-1; CDR3nt: TGCAGCGTCTCGAGACAGGTCTTTTCCTACAATGAGCAGTTCTTC; CDR3aa: CSVSRQVFSYNEQFF
d_gene: TRBD1; v_gene: TRBV9; abundance: .; j_gene: TRBJ1-3; CDR3nt: TGTGCCAGCAGCCCCCGACAGGGATACGGAAACACCATATATTTT; CDR3aa: CASSPRQGYGNTIYF
d_gene: .; v_gene: TRBV7-3; abundance: .; j_gene: TRBJ2-2; CDR3nt: TGTGCCAGCAGCTCATCCCCTGTGGGGCGCTCGAACACCGGGGAGCTGTTTTTT; CDR3aa: CASSSSPVGRSNTGELFF
d_gene: TRBD1; v_gene: TRBV7-2; abundance: .; j_gene: TRBJ1-2; CDR3nt: TGTGCCAGCAGCTTAGGGGGACAGGGACCCTATGGCTACACCTTC; CDR3aa: CASSLGGQGPYGYTF
d_gene: TRBD1; v_gene: TRBV4-2; abundance: .; j_gene: TRBJ1-1; CDR3nt: TGTGCCAGCAGCCAAAAGGGACAGGGAGTCACTGAAGCTTTCTTT; CDR3aa: CASSQKGQGVTEAFF
d_gene: TRBD2; v_gene: TRBV19; abundance: .; j_gene: TRBJ2-3; CDR3nt: TGTGCCAGTAGTTTACTTAGCGGGACCACAGATACGCAGTATTTT; CDR3aa: CASSLLSGTTDTQYF
d_gene: TRBD2; v_gene: TRBV6-6; abundance: .; j_gene: TRBJ2-3; CDR3nt: TGTGCCAGCACCAAACGGGGGGGCGGGTCAACAGATACGCAGTATTTT; CDR3aa: CASTKRGGGSTDTQYF
d_gene: TRBD1; v_gene: TRBV28; abundance: .; j_gene: TRBJ1-2; CDR3nt: TGTGCCAGCAGTACAGGACAGGGGGCAAGGGGCTACACCTTC; CDR3aa: CASSTGQGARGYTF
d_gene: .; v_gene: TRBV7-2; abundance: .; j_gene: TRBJ1-1; CDR3nt: TGTGCCAGCAGCCTGGGGGGGAACATGAACACTGAAGCTTTCTTT; CDR3aa: CASSLGGNMNTEAFF
d_gene: .; v_gene: TRBV30; abundance: .; j_gene: TRBJ2-2; CDR3nt: TGTGCCTGGAGTCAAAGCACCGGGGAGCTGTTTTTT; CDR3aa: CAWSQSTGELFF
d_gene: TRBD2; v_gene: TRBV5-1; abundance: .; j_gene: TRBJ2-1; CDR3nt: TGCGCCAGCAGCTTGGGGACTAGCTACAATGAGCAGTTCTTC; CDR3aa: CASSLGTSYNEQFF
d_gene: TRBD1; v_gene: TRBV9; abundance: .; j_gene: TRBJ2-7; CDR3nt: TGTGCCAGCAGCCCTACGGGACAGGGCTACGAGCAGTACTTC; CDR3aa: CASSPTGQGYEQYF
d_gene: .; v_gene: TRBV5-4; abundance: .; j_gene: TRBJ1-1; CDR3nt: TGTGCCAGCAGCTTGGTCGACAGGCAAACTGAAGCTTTCTTT; CDR3aa: CASSLVDRQTEAFF
d_gene: .; v_gene: TRBV2; abundance: once; j_gene: TRBJ2-5; CDR3nt: TGTGCCAGCACCGGCAACCAAGAGACCCAGTACTTC; CDR3aa: CASTGNQETQYF
d_gene: TRBD2; v_gene: TRBV28; abundance: .; j_gene: TRBJ2-2; CDR3nt: TGTGCCAGCAGTTTATTCTGGACTAGCGGAACGGACACCGGGGAGCTGTTTTTT; CDR3aa: CASSLFWTSGTDTGELFF
d_gene: .; v_gene: TRBV5-1; abundance: .; j_gene: TRBJ1-2; CDR3nt: TGCGCCAGCAGCTCCGGCAGCTCAGCTAACTATGGCTACACCTTC; CDR3aa: CASSSGSSANYGYTF
d_gene: .; v_gene: TRBV20-1; abundance: .; j_gene: TRBJ1-2; CDR3nt: TGCAGTGCTAGAAAAAACTATGGCTACACCTTC; CDR3aa: CSARKNYGYTF
d_gene: TRBD1; v_gene: TRBV27; abundance: once; j_gene: TRBJ1-2; CDR3nt: TGTGCCAGCAGGGGTGAAGGGGGCGCCTCCTATGGCTACACCTTC; CDR3aa: CASRGEGGASYGYTF
d_gene: TRBD1; v_gene: TRBV7-3; abundance: .; j_gene: TRBJ2-7; CDR3nt: TGTGCCAGCAGCCCGGCAGGGGGTCCGGTGTACGAGCAGTACTTC; CDR3aa: CASSPAGGPVYEQYF
d_gene: .; v_gene: TRBV19; abundance: once; j_gene: TRBJ2-7; CDR3nt: TGTGCCAGTAGTGGACTTTCTGGCGGGATGACGTACGAGCAGTACTTC; CDR3aa: CASSGLSGGMTYEQYF